This TCR beta chain was obtained from a study of cytomegalovirus exposure and HLA in healthy donors (dated by TCRdb to the late 2010s). Concerning the study at large: In an earlier analysis of some 610 of the donors, 276 Gb of sequence data and 117 million unique TCR beta sequences from 150 million to 200 million T cells were reported. Around 330 gigabases of sequencing data and around 85 million unique TCR sequences made up an early release that covered approximately 620 HLA-typed donors. Of the approximately 400 genotyped donors, approximately 82% fell in the genetic ancestry cluster associated with self-reported Caucasian donors. The study aimed to test whether cataloging public T cell receptors could reveal signatures of past pathogen exposure. The study used immunosequencing to profile the T cell repertoires of several hundred subjects and linked those repertoires to cytomegalovirus serostatus. In addition to the first cohort of approximately 670 subjects, a separate validation cohort of 130 or so different subjects was used. To predict cytomegalovirus infection status, the study brought together high-throughput TCR immunosequencing, statistical association of individual TCRs with disease status, and machine learning. A later analysis re-examined previously published TCR beta repertoires from roughly 720 donors and added high-resolution HLA genotyping to investigate patterns of TCR occurrence. Rather than drawing on any new phenotypic data, the later analysis identified candidate immune exposures from TCR beta sequences and the way those sequences occurred across donors. In an earlier analysis of 550 to 700 of the donors, high-throughput TCR beta sequencing was used to judge whether each TCR beta V gene segment behaved as functional or pseudogenic. Donor age, sex, ethnicity and CMV serostatus were compiled alongside the repertoire data. A later genetic analysis took genome-wide SNP genotypes for about 55% of the 666 donors and used that subset as a discovery cohort. Every repertoire in the discovery cohort had been generated on one and the same sequencing platform. Class I and class II HLA loci were covered by the typing at four-digit resolution. The number of typed donors differed by locus: 629-630 for A, B, C, DRB1 and DQB1; 500 to 550 for DQA1; 606 for DPA1; and roughly 490 for DPB1. Several DR-DQ haplotypes were treated as single units for association and clustering because of strong linkage in the cohort. Across approximately 400 genotyped donors of the cohort, an average of about 240,000 unique TCR beta nucleotide sequences per donor were sequenced, and around 20% of those sequences were non-productive.

What the research found in general, with its limitations: A later analysis found that most CMV-associated TCR beta chains appeared HLA-restricted, with HLA associations seemingly driven largely by CMV exposure. For the cohort, immune exposure information was limited to CMV serostatus. In vitro tests confirmed that a few of the cytomegalovirus-associated TCR beta chains recognize cytomegalovirus antigens. The cohort was sequenced for TCR beta chains only, and without alpha or paired-chain data the features that could be detected were limited. Strong co-occurrence of HLA alleles, especially DR and DQ, made assigning TCR associations to individual alleles difficult. Most TCR sequences were observed very rarely across donors, whereas some public TCRs were present in many individuals. Specific HLA alleles were associated with around 18,000 TCR beta sequences at a false discovery rate of 0.05 in a later analysis. The study gave a list of 150 to 200 TCR beta chains associated with cytomegalovirus. Broadly in line with IMGT annotations, most TCR beta V segments showed up in productive rearrangements about 90% or about 30% of the time in an earlier analysis of around 550 of the donors. Presence/absence analyses assumed roughly uniform sequencing depth across donors, an assumption that may not hold. HLA typing was unavailable for some donors at each locus, so association tests used only the typed subset. A further reported finding was that TCR beta sequences accurately predicted the HLA-A and HLA-B alleles for most subjects in the first cohort. Some IMGT-functional V segments, including TRBV6-2 and TRBV6-3, could not be told apart with the 87-base-pair reads, so those segments were excluded. A later analysis found that TCR association rates varied across HLA loci, with DRB1 alleles showing the most associated TCRs and HLA-C alleles the fewest. In a later analysis, HLA-associated TCR beta chains showed more clonal expansion and lower generation probabilities than non-associated chains that were equally common. In a later genetic analysis, a missense DCLRE1C variant was associated with V-gene and J-gene trimming of TCR beta chains, and the association was replicated in an independent cohort. Linkage disequilibrium might explain the correlated functional status among segregating V segments, but an unknown experimental factor could not be excluded. About 15 rarely observed V segments, including chromosome 9 orphons, were excluded from the earlier analysis of several hundred of the donors because counts were too low. Compared with the approximately 720-donor mean, donors in an Asian-associated ancestry cluster had fewer N-insertions in productive TCRs, according to a later genetic analysis. The classifier was reported to diagnose cytomegalovirus status with high specificity and sensitivity in both the original and validation cohorts. A later analysis reported that several top co-occurrence clusters appeared linked to parvovirus B19, influenza, CMV and Epstein-Barr virus. It was suggested by the authors that the approach could potentially be generalized to other disease states and immunological phenotypes. A cluster of highly shared sequence variants was judged likely to represent a technical artifact of the sequencing pipeline.

V is reduced by 1 base and J by 13 bases, leaving a spacing of 16 bases between them. The CDR3 starts with the cysteine, ends with the phenylalanine, and has 13 residues. Only the CDR3 region is kept as DNA, spanning 39 bases read in frame from base 1. The germline V gene gives CDR1 as SGHVS and CDR2 as FNYEAQ. The library was obtained by the immunoSEQ multiplex PCR assay. The multiplex PCR relied on a mix of 60 forward primers for TCR Vbeta segments and 13 reverse primers for TCR Jbeta segments. The CDR3 region of rearranged TCR beta genes was amplified from genomic DNA with a multiplex PCR assay. On the Illumina HiSeq System, the amplified TCR beta libraries were sequenced as 87-base-pair reads. Regarding the original processing steps: A later analysis counted some 74 million unique TCR beta chains across the 650 to 700 repertoires, and 10 million to 12 million of these chains were shared by at least two donors. Raw reads were error-corrected and collapsed into unique sequences by a nearest-neighbor algorithm in which closely related sequences were merged to remove PCR and sequencing errors. To assign V, D and J gene segments, CDR3 sequences were aligned to IMGT reference sequences. For a sequence to be retained, a match of at least six nucleotides was required to both a V gene segment and a J gene segment. A rearrangement counted as productive if the CDR3 had no stop codons and remained in frame with V and J, and every other rearrangement counted as non-productive. CDR3 was defined by IMGT convention, running from the second conserved V-encoded cysteine to the conserved J-encoded phenylalanine. The earlier analysis of 450 to 750 of the donors excluded any sequence lacking an unambiguous match to a single V gene segment. In an earlier analysis of some 590 of the donors, V segments were called functional above 56.7% productive rearrangements and were called segregating when the between-donor standard deviation exceeded 5%. A statistical classification framework was built to diagnose cytomegalovirus status from the catalog of TCR beta chain sequences. A later analysis assigned V and J genes by comparing TCR nucleotide sequences with IMGT/GENE-DB human TR gene sequences. In a later analysis, CDR3 sequences and most-parsimonious VDJ recombination scenarios were assigned using the TCRdist pipeline. In a later analysis, every TCR beta chain was defined by the combination of its CDR3 amino acid sequence and its V-gene family, and reads without a unique V-gene family were dropped. In a later analysis, fewer than 600 highly shared, low-generation-probability nucleotide sequences were removed to address suspected cross-contamination and a sequencing artifact. For each public chain, a later analysis derived a clonal expansion index from normalized ranks of inferred template counts within each repertoire. In a later analysis, generation probabilities were computed with a VDJ recombination model fitted to out-of-frame rearrangements, and the resulting probabilities were checked against IGoR. Hypergeometric tests were used in a later analysis to score TCR-TCR, TCR-HLA and TCR-CMV co-occurrence, with a repertoire-size bias correction applied to the TCR pairs. In a later analysis, false discovery rates were estimated by permuting HLA or CMV assignments 20 times. In a later analysis, co-occurring TCRs were grouped using DBSCAN, and TCRdist sequence similarity was added for clustering within HLA-allele-positive subsets. Repertoires with fewer than 30,000 or more than 120,000 public chains, plus five repertoires with anomalous nucleotide sharing, were excluded from co-occurrence clustering. The table comes from immuneACCESS by way of TCRdb, which keeps in-frame sequences with V and J called. Part of the clones is missing from these tables; in studies checked, under half for an unresolved V gene and the rest for unknown reasons. The D gene and trimming were derived from the DNA, and the V and J assignments and clone size from that table. The sample includes roughly 100,000 clones, with around 70% observed a single time. The ten largest clones represent approximately 10% of the sample.

The cohort was made up of around 720 healthy bone marrow donors. All cohort members were sampled while nominally healthy, although unrecorded immune exposures were likely present. The donor was CMV seropositive and was included in the group of 289 seropositive cohort members. A peripheral blood sample was collected from each donor, and TCR beta sequencing was performed on peripheral blood mononuclear cells. Genomic DNA was extracted from the blood cell samples with the Qiagen DNeasy Blood Extraction Kit. To note about this clone: Its antigen is still unknown. Base qualities are not recorded, but no much larger clone differs from it by a single base.

Sequenced: PBMCs. The chain links TRBV7-6 with TRBJ2-5; matching of 6 bases hints at TRBD2 as the D gene. The clonotype comes from a man between 40 and 49 years old in good health and CMV-seropositive. The DNA is TGTGCCAGCAGCTTAGAGGAGGGTGGGCCGGGGTACTTC. Its amino acids are CASSLEEGGPGYF.